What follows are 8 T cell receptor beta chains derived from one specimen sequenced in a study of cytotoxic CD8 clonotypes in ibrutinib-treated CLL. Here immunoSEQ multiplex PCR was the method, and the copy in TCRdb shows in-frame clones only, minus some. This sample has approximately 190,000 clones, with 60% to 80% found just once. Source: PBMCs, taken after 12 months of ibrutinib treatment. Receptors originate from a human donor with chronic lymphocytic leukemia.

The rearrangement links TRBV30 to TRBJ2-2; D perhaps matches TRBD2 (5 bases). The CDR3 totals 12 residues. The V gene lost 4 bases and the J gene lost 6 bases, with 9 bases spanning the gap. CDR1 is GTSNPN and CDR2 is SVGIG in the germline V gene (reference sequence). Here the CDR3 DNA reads TGTGCCTGGACGAAGAGGGCCGGGGAGCTGTTTTTT. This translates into CAWTKRAGELFF.

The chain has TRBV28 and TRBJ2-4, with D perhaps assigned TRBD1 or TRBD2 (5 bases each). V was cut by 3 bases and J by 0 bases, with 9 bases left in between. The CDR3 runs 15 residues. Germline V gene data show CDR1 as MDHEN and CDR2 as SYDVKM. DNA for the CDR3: TGTGCCAGCAGTTTTGGGGGAGCAGCCAAAAACATTCAGTACTTC. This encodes CASSFGGAAKNIQYF.

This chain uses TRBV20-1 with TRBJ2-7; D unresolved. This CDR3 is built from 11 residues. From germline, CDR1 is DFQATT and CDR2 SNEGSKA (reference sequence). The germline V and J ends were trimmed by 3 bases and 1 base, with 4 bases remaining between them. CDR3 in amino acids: CSASKSYEQYF. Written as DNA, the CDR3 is TGCAGTGCTAGTAAGTCCTACGAGCAGTACTTC.

The CDR3 reads CASHTLQQGAFGYTF. For the CDR3, the DNA is TGTGCCAGCCATACGCTCCAACAGGGGGCGTTTGGCTACACCTTC. This chain links TRBV6-6 with TRBJ1-2; 9 bases fit TRBD1. CDR3 size: 15 residues. The trim removed 8 bases at V and 7 bases at J, leaving 14 bases unmatched. Germline CDR1 MNHNY, CDR2 SVGAGI (reference sequence).

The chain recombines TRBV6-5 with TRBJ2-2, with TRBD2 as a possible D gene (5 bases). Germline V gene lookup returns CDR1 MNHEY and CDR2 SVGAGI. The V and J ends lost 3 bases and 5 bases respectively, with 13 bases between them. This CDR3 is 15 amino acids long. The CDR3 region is CASSYMASSTGELFF. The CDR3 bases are TGTGCCAGCAGTTATATGGCTAGCAGTACCGGGGAGCTGTTTTTT.

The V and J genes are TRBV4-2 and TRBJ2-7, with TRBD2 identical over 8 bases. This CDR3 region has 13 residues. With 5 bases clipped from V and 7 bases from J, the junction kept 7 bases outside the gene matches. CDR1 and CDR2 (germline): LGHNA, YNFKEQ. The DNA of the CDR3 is TGTGCCAGCAGCTTCGGACTAGCTAGGGAGCAGTACTTC. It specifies CASSFGLAREQYF.

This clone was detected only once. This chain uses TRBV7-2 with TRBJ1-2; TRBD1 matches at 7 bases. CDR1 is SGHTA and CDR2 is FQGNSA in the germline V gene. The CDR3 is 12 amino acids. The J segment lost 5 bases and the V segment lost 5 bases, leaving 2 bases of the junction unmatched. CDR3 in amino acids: CASSTTGYGYTF. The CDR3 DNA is TGTGCCAGCAGCACGACAGGGTATGGCTACACCTTC.

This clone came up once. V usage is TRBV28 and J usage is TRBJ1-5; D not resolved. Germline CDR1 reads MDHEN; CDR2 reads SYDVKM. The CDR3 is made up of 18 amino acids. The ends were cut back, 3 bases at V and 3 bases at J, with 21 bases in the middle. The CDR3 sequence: CASSLLPVLTESNQPQHF. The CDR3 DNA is TGTGCCAGCAGTTTGCTACCAGTATTGACGGAATCCAATCAGCCCCAGCATTTT.